These T cell receptor beta chains were read from a single sample in a study of T-cell reconstitution after alpha-beta-depleted transplantation in children. One entry per CDR3 protein results from TCRdb running MiXCR on the PCR reads. The data show about 580,000 distinct CDR3 sequences, with more than 20% seen just once and less than 15% held by the top ten. The sequences come from PBMCs, mostly from graft donor cells, collected 360 days after TCRalphabeta/CD19-depleted stem cell transplant. The receptors were gathered from a boy in the first two years of life who had a stem cell transplant for acute myeloid leukemia, so the T cells may come from the graft donor. Each CDR3 is given with its conserved first and last residue. A D gene is named only where the DNA matches it firmly. Not every row has a clone size; where given, it reads once, few, many or a size class.

V gene	D gene	clone size	CDR3 length	J gene	CDR3 protein	CDR3 DNA
TRBV20-1	TRBD2	few	19	TRBJ2-3	CSAPTSWLSGGGSTDTQYF	TGCAGTGCCCCGACCTCCTGGCTTAGCGGGGGGGGAAGCACAGATACGCAGTATTTT
TRBV27	.	.	17	TRBJ2-1	CASSLPRDRNPYNEQFF	TGTGCCAGCAGTTTGCCCCGAGACAGAAACCCCTACAATGAGCAGTTCTTC
TRBV6-5	.	.	16	TRBJ2-2	CASSYSPASNTGELFF	TGTGCCAGCAGTTACTCGCCGGCCAGTAACACCGGGGAGCTGTTTTTT
TRBV2	.	many	13	TRBJ1-1	CASSEQGIAEAFF	TGTGCCAGCAGTGAACAGGGGATAGCTGAAGCTTTCTTT
TRBV4-1	.	.	14	TRBJ1-2	CASSQDAGTYGYTF	TGCGCCAGCAGCCAAGATGCGGGGACCTATGGCTACACCTTC
TRBV15	TRBD2	.	19	TRBJ2-6	CATSREGLAGYSGANVLTF	TGTGCCACCAGCAGAGAAGGATTAGCGGGGTACTCTGGGGCCAACGTCCTGACTTTC
TRBV12-3/TRBV12-4	.	many	15	TRBJ1-1	CASSARGGANTEAFF	TGTGCCAGCAGCGCCCGGGGGGGCGCGAACACTGAAGCTTTCTTT
TRBV6-6	TRBD1	.	13	TRBJ1-2	CASSRQGVGGYTF	TGTGCCAGCAGCAGACAGGGCGTTGGTGGCTACACCTTC
TRBV20-1	TRBD1	many	16	TRBJ2-1	CSARARQGEVYNEQFF	TGCAGTGCTAGAGCCAGACAGGGCGAGGTTTACAATGAGCAGTTCTTC
TRBV15	.	.	12	TRBJ2-1	CATSSWGESQFF	TGTGCCACCAGCAGCTGGGGGGAGTCACAGTTCTTC
TRBV25-1	.	many	13	TRBJ2-1	CASSERAYNEQFF	TGTGCCAGCAGTGAACGGGCGTACAATGAGCAGTTCTTC
TRBV20-1	TRBD2	few	15	TRBJ2-2	CSAMVAGGPHGELFF	TGCAGTGCTATGGTAGCGGGGGGCCCACACGGGGAGCTGTTTTTT
TRBV5-1	.	.	15	TRBJ1-3	CASSPGQSSGNTIYF	TGCGCCAGCAGCCCGGGACAAAGCTCTGGAAACACCATATATTTT
TRBV20-1	.	few	15	TRBJ1-6	CSAREAGSYNSPLHF	TGCAGTGCTAGAGAAGCAGGCTCCTATAATTCACCCCTCCACTTT
TRBV7-2	.	few	14	TRBJ2-7	CASSFSMMSYEQYF	TGTGCCAGCAGCTTTAGTATGATGTCCTACGAGCAGTACTTC
TRBV29-1	TRBD2	few	13	TRBJ2-2	CSVLGGGNGELFF	TGCAGCGTTTTGGGGGGGGGAAACGGGGAGCTGTTTTTT
TRBV7-9	.	.	13	TRBJ2-7	CASSLGTHIEQYF	TGTGCCAGCAGCTTAGGGACCCATATAGAGCAGTACTTC
TRBV5-1	TRBD1	.	18	TRBJ1-1	CASSFGKGQGEMNTEAFF	TGCGCCAGCAGCTTTGGGAAGGGACAGGGAGAAATGAACACTGAAGCTTTCTTT
TRBV20-1	.	few	15	TRBJ2-3	CSARRGHESTDTQYF	TGCAGTGCTAGACGGGGACACGAGAGCACAGATACGCAGTATTTT
TRBV9	TRBD1	.	15	TRBJ2-7	CASSVSTGAPYEQYF	TGTGCCAGCAGCGTAAGTACAGGGGCCCCCTACGAGCAGTACTTC
TRBV2	TRBD1	few	15	TRBJ2-1	CASRAGTGDNNEQFF	TGTGCCAGCAGAGCCGGGACAGGAGATAACAATGAGCAGTTCTTC
TRBV15	.	many	14	TRBJ2-6	CATSSHSGANVLTF	TGTGCCACCAGCAGTCACTCTGGGGCCAACGTCCTGACTTTC
TRBV24-1	TRBD1	.	15	TRBJ1-2	CATSASDRRDYGYTF	TGTGCCACCAGTGCTTCGGACAGGAGGGACTATGGCTACACCTTC
TRBV20-1	.	once	14	TRBJ2-7	CSAKIPGTPYEQYF	TGCAGTGCTAAAATTCCAGGAACCCCCTACGAGCAGTACTTC
TRBV27	TRBD2	many	16	TRBJ2-2	CASSQAGGPYTGELFF	TGTGCCAGCAGTCAAGCGGGGGGGCCGTACACCGGGGAGCTGTTTTTT
TRBV6-1	.	few	13	TRBJ2-5	CASSWDLEETQYF	TGTGCCAGCAGCTGGGACTTAGAAGAGACCCAGTACTTC
TRBV4-3	.	few	15	TRBJ2-3	CASSQRGQGADTQYF	TGCGCCAGCAGCCAAAGGGGCCAAGGGGCAGATACGCAGTATTTT
TRBV9	.	many	15	TRBJ2-3	CASTPGVGRTDTQYF	TGTGCCAGCACCCCAGGGGTGGGGCGCACAGATACGCAGTATTTT
TRBV4-3	TRBD2	.	19	TRBJ2-2	CASSQDRPASGWGTGELFF	TGCGCCAGCAGCCAAGATCGTCCGGCTAGCGGGTGGGGAACCGGGGAGCTGTTTTTT
TRBV20-1	.	few	13	TRBJ1-5	CSARDAQNQPQHF	TGCAGTGCTAGAGATGCACAAAATCAGCCCCAGCATTTT
TRBV19	.	.	15	TRBJ1-4	CASSSLDRTNEKLFF	TGTGCCAGTAGTTCCCTCGACAGAACGAATGAAAAACTGTTTTTT
TRBV18	.	few	13	TRBJ2-7	CASSPRQDYEQYF	TGTGCCAGCTCACCTCGACAGGACTACGAGCAGTACTTC
TRBV20-1	TRBD2	few	16	TRBJ2-1	CSASRPRAGGLREQFF	TGCAGTGCTAGTAGGCCGAGGGCGGGGGGGCTCCGAGAGCAGTTCTTC
TRBV28	.	many	13	TRBJ1-5	CASRSSGDQPQHF	TGTGCCAGCAGATCCTCAGGGGATCAGCCCCAGCATTTT
TRBV13	.	.	18	TRBJ2-7	CASSSWGGQGGRSYEQYF	TGTGCCAGCAGCTCGTGGGGGGGCCAAGGGGGAAGGTCCTACGAGCAGTACTTC
TRBV12-3/TRBV12-4	.	few	15	TRBJ1-5	CASRERESGNQPQHF	TGTGCCAGCAGGGAGAGGGAGAGCGGCAATCAGCCCCAGCATTTT
TRBV9	TRBD1	.	14	TRBJ2-5	CASSTWDRGETQYF	TGTGCCAGCAGCACTTGGGACAGGGGGGAGACCCAGTACTTC
TRBV11-1	.	.	17	TRBJ2-1	CASSWSSGRRIYNEQFF	TGTGCCAGCAGTTGGAGCTCGGGTAGGAGGATCTACAATGAGCAGTTCTTC
TRBV7-2	.	many	12	TRBJ2-1	CASSLNPNEQFF	TGTGCCAGCAGCTTAAATCCCAATGAGCAGTTCTTC
TRBV7-3	.	.	14	TRBJ1-1	CASSHLGPNTEAFF	TGTGCCAGCAGCCATTTAGGTCCGAACACTGAAGCTTTCTTT
TRBV27	.	few	16	TRBJ2-1	CASSTSAMSSYNEQFF	TGTGCCAGCAGCACCTCGGCGATGAGCTCCTACAATGAGCAGTTCTTC
TRBV6-1	.	few	14	TRBJ1-1	CASRVGAGDTEAFF	TGTGCCAGCAGAGTGGGGGCGGGCGACACTGAAGCTTTCTTT
TRBV20-1	TRBD1	few	13	TRBJ1-6	CSARQGGGSPLHF	TGCAGTGCTCGACAGGGAGGAGGCTCACCCCTCCACTTT
TRBV4-1	.	once	19	TRBJ2-2	CASSQEGYGLSLNTGELFF	TGCGCCAGCAGCCAAGAAGGTTACGGCCTTTCCTTGAACACCGGGGAGCTGTTTTTT
TRBV10-3	.	many	15	TRBJ2-7	CAISEQSDGAYEQYF	TGTGCCATCAGTGAGCAAAGCGATGGGGCCTACGAGCAGTACTTC
TRBV20-1	.	.	12	TRBJ2-1	CSAEDRKGEQFF	TGCAGTGCCGAGGATAGGAAGGGTGAGCAGTTCTTC